Shown below are 9 T cell receptor beta chains from a single sample sequenced in a study of OX40 agonist ivuxolimab in advanced cancers. The method was immunoSEQ multiplex PCR; TCRdb's version includes in-frame clones alone and lacks a portion of them. The repertoire has about 71,000 clones, about 89% of them found once; the top ten carry roughly 15%. The sequences come from CD4+ or CD8+ T cells sorted from blood, collected in a trial of the OX40 agonist ivuxolimab. These TCRs come from an adult with an advanced solid tumor such as melanoma, head and neck, liver or kidney cancer.

The V and J genes are TRBV9 and TRBJ2-3, with D perhaps matching TRBD1 or TRBD2 (7 bases each). Germline V gene data show CDR1 as SGDLS and CDR2 as YYNGEE. The CDR3 extends over 16 amino acids. Trimming cost V 6 bases and J 6 bases, with 23 bases left between them. CDR3 sequence reads: CASTPQGGTSQDTQYF. CDR3 bases: TGTGCCAGCACTCCTCAGGGGGGGACCTCACAGGATACGCAGTATTTT.

The chain employs TRBV11-2 and TRBJ2-7; D unresolved. The CDR3 extends over 12 amino acids. Germline V gene data show CDR1 as SGHAT and CDR2 as FQNNGV. Trimming pared 5 bases from V and 5 bases from J, leaving 10 bases between. The CDR3 here is CASSRVADEQYF. CDR3 nucleotide sequence: TGTGCCAGCAGCCGGGTCGCGGACGAGCAGTACTTC.

The V gene is TRBV10-1, the J gene TRBJ2-5; D might be TRBD1 (5 bases). Trimming removed 5 bases from V and 1 base from J, with 11 bases in between. The CDR3 runs 14 residues. The V gene's germline CDR1 is WNHNN and CDR2 SYGVQD (reference sequence). The CDR3 spells CASSPGHPQETQYF. CDR3 bases: TGCGCCAGCAGTCCAGGACACCCCCAAGAGACCCAGTACTTC.

The V and J genes are TRBV30 and TRBJ2-3; D gene ambiguous. The V and J ends lost 2 bases and 5 bases respectively, with 11 bases between them. CDR3 length: 13 amino acids. Germline CDR1 reads GTSNPN; CDR2 reads SVGIG (reference sequence). CDR3 sequence (DNA): TGTGCCTGGAGTCCGTTGAAGGTAGATACGCAGTATTTT. Amino acid sequence: CAWSPLKVDTQYF.

The CDR3 is CASSFEGGVGVYQPQHF. CDR3 in DNA: TGTGCCAGCAGTTTCGAAGGAGGGGTAGGGGTGTATCAGCCCCAGCATTTT. The rearrangement joins TRBV28 to TRBJ1-5, with D possibly TRBD1 on 5 matching bases. Trimming cost V 3 bases and J 5 bases, with 20 bases left between them. The germline V gene has CDR1 MDHEN and CDR2 SYDVKM. The CDR3 contains 17 residues.

This chain joins TRBV27 and TRBJ1-2; D gene ambiguous. Germline V CDR1 and CDR2: MNHEY, SMNVEV (reference sequence). There are 14 residues in the CDR3. Trimming took 0 bases from V and 8 from J, leaving 13 bases between them. CDR3 in amino acids: CASSLSAGGSGYTF. DNA for the CDR3: TGTGCCAGCAGTTTATCTGCCGGCGGCTCGGGCTACACCTTC.

The genes are TRBV6-5 and TRBJ2-7; D not certain. V was clipped by 5 bases and J by 3 bases, with 14 bases between them. The CDR3 runs 14 residues. The germline V gene encodes CDR1 MNHEY and CDR2 SVGAGI. The CDR3 reads CASSDRASLYEQYF. CDR3 DNA sequence: TGTGCCAGCAGTGACCGGGCTTCCCTCTACGAGCAGTACTTC.

The chain has TRBV29-1 and TRBJ2-7; TRBD2 matches 10 bases. Per the germline V gene, CDR1 is SQVTM and CDR2 is ANQGSEA. The V gene end was trimmed by 4 bases and the J gene end by 1 base; junction bases not matched to a gene: 4. The CDR3 is made up of 14 amino acids. This CDR3 reads CSVAGTSASYEQYF. CDR3 DNA sequence: TGCAGCGTTGCCGGGACTAGCGCATCCTACGAGCAGTACTTC.

The V gene is TRBV28, the J gene TRBJ2-5; 8 bases are shared with TRBD1. This CDR3 has 16 amino acids. The germline gives CDR1 MDHEN, CDR2 SYDVKM. The V and J ends lost 6 bases and 5 bases, in that order; junction bases with no gene match: 14. CDR3: CASSPGQGGVKETQYF. Here the CDR3 DNA reads TGTGCCAGCAGCCCCGGACAGGGAGGCGTAAAGGAGACCCAGTACTTC.